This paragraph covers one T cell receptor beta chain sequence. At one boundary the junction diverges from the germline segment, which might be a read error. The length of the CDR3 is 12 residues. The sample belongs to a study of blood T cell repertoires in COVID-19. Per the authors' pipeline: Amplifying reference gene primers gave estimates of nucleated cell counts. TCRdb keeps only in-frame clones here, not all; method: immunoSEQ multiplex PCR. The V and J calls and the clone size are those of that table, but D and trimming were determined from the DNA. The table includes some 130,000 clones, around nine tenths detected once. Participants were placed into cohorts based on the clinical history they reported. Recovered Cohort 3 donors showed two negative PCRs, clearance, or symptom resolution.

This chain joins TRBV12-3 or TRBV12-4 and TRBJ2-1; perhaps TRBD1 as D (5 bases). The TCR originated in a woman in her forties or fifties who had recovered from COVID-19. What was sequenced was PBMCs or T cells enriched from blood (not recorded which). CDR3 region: CASSLTGRASIF. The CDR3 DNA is TGTGCCAGCAGTTTAACGGGCAGGGCTTCGATCTTC.